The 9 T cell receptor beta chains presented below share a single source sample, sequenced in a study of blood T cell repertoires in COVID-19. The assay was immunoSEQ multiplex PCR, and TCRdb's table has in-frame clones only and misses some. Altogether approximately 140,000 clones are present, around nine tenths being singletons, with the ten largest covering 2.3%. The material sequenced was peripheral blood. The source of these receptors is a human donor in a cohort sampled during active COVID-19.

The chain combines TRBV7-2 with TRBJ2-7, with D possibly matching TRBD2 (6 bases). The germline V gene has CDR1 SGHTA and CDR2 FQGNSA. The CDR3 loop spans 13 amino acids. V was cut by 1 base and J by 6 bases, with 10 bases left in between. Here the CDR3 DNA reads TGTGCCAGCAGCTTAGTTAGTAGCGGCGAGCAGTACTTC. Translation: CASSLVSSGEQYF.

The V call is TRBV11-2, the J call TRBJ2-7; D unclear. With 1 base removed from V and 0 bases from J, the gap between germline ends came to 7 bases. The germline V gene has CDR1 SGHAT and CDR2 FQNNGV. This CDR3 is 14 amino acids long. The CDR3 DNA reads TGTGCCAGCAGCTTAGTACGGAGCTCCTACGAGCAGTACTTC. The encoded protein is CASSLVRSSYEQYF.

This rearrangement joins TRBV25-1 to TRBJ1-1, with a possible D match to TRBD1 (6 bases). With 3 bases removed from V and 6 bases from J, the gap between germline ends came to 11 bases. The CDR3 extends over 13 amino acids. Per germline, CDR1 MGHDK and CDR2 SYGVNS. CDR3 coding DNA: TGTGCCAGCAGTGATCAAAGGACAGCTGAAGCTTTCTTT. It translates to CASSDQRTAEAFF.

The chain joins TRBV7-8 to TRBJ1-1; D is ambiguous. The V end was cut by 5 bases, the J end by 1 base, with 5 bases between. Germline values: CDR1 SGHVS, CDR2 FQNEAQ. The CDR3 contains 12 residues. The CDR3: CASSPRNTEAFF. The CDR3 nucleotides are TGTGCCAGCAGCCCCCGGAACACTGAAGCTTTCTTT.

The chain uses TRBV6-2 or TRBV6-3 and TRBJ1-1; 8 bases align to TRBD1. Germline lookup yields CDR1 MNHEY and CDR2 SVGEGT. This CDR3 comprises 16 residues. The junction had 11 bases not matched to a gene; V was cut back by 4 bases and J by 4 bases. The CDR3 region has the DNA TGTGCCAGCAGTTTGGTCCCAGGGGGCCGGCGCACTGAAGCTTTCTTT. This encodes CASSLVPGGRRTEAFF.

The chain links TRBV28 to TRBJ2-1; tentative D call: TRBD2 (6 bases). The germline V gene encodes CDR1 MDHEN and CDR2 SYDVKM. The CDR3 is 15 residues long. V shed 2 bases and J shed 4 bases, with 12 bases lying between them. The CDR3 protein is CASSLKLTRYNEQFF. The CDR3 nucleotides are TGTGCCAGCAGTTTAAAATTGACTAGATACAATGAGCAGTTCTTC.

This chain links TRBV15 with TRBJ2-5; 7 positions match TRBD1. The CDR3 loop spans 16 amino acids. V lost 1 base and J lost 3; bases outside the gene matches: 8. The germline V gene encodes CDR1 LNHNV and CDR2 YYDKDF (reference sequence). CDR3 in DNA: TGTGCCACCAGCAGAGGAACACCCGGGACAGAAGAGACCCAGTACTTC. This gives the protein CATSRGTPGTEETQYF.

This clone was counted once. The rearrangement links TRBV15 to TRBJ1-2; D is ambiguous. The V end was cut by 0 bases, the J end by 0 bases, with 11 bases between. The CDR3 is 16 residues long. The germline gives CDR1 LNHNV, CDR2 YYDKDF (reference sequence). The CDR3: CATSRDRTAPNYGYTF. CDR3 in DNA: TGTGCCACCAGCAGAGATCGCACAGCACCTAACTATGGCTACACCTTC.

The CDR3, as DNA: TGTGCCAGCAGCTTAGGGCCTAGCGGTATCACAGATACGCAGTATTTT. It specifies CASSLGPSGITDTQYF. This rearrangement joins TRBV7-2 to TRBJ2-3, with 7 bases lining up with TRBD2. The CDR3 extends over 16 amino acids. Germline CDR1 is SGHTA and CDR2 is FQGNSA. J lost 2 bases, V lost 1 base, and 6 bases had no gene match.